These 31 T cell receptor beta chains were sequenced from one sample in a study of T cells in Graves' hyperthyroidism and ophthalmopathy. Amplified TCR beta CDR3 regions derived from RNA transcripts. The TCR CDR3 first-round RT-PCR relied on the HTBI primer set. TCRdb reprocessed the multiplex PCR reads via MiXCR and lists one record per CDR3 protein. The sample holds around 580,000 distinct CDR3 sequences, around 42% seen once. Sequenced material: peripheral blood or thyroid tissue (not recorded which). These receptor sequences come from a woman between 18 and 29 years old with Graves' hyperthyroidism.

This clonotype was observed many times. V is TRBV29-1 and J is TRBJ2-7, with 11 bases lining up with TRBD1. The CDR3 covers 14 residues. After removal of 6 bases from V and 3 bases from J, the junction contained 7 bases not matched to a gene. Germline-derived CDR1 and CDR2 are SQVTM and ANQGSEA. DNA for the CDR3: TGCAGCGTCACGAGTGGGACAGGGGGCTACGAGCAGTACTTC. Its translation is CSVTSGTGGYEQYF.

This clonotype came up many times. The CDR3 here is CASSPQRKGDEQYF. The DNA of the CDR3 is TGTGCCAGCAGCCCTCAGCGGAAGGGGGACGAGCAGTACTTC. The chain couples TRBV5-8 to TRBJ2-7; TRBD1 is a possible D gene (6 bases). This CDR3 is 14 amino acids long. The V and J ends lost 4 bases and 5 bases respectively, with 16 bases between them. Germline CDR1 and CDR2: SGHTS and YDEGEE.

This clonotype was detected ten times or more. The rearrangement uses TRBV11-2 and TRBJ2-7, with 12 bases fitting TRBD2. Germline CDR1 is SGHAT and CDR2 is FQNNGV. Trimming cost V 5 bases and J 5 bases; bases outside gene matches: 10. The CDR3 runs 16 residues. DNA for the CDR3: TGTGCCAGCAGCCAACGACTAGCGGGAGTAATGAACGAGCAGTACTTC. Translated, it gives CASSQRLAGVMNEQYF.

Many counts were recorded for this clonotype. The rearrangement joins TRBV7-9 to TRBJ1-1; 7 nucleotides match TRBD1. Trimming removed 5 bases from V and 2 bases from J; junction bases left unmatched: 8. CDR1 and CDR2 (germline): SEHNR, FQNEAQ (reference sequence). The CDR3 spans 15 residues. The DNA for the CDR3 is TGTGCCAGCAGCCCACCGACAGGGAGTAACACTGAAGCTTTCTTT. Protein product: CASSPPTGSNTEAFF.

The DNA for the CDR3 is TGTGCTAGAGACAGACAGGGGGATGTTGCGGTCACTGAAGCTTTCTTT. It is translated as CARDRQGDVAVTEAFF. The chain links TRBV11-1 to TRBJ1-1; TRBD1 matches 9 bases. Germline-derived CDR1 and CDR2 are SGHAT and FQDESV (reference sequence). The CDR3 is 16 amino acids. The full variable domain, completed using reference TRBV11-1 and TRBJ1-1, is EAEVAQSPRYKITEKSQAVAFWCDPISGHATLYWYRQILGQGPELLVQFQDESVVDDSQLPKDRFSAERLKGVDSTLKIQPAELGDSAMYLCARDRQGDVAVTEAFFGQGTRLTVV.

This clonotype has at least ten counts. The CDR3 DNA reads as TGTGCCAGCAGCCTCCAGGGGAAAGAGGAGCAGTACTTC. Amino acid sequence: CASSLQGKEEQYF. The chain links TRBV5-6 to TRBJ2-7, with D possibly TRBD1 on 6 matching bases. V was cut by 4 bases and J by 7 bases, with 15 bases left in between. The CDR3 is made up of 13 amino acids. Germline V gives CDR1 SGHDT, CDR2 YYEEEE.

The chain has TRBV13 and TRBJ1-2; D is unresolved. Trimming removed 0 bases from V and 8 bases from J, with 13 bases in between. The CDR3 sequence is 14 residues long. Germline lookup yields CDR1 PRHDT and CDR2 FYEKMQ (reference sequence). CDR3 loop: CASSLGGFSVGYTF. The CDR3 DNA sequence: TGTGCCAGCAGCTTAGGGGGCTTCTCGGTAGGCTACACCTTC.

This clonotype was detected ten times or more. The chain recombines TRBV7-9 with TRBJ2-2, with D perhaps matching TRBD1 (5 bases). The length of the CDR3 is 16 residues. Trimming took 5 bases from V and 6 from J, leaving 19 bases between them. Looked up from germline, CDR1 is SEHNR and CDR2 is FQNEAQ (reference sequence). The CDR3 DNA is TGTGCCAGCAGCCTTGTCCAGGGAAGGCGCCCCGGGGAGCTGTTTTTT. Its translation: CASSLVQGRRPGELFF.

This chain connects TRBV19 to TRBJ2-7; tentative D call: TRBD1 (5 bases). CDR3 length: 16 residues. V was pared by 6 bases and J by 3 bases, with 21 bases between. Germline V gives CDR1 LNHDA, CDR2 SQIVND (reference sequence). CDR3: CASSASPRVKGYEQYF. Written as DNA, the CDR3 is TGTGCCAGTAGCGCCAGCCCCAGGGTTAAAGGCTACGAGCAGTACTTC.

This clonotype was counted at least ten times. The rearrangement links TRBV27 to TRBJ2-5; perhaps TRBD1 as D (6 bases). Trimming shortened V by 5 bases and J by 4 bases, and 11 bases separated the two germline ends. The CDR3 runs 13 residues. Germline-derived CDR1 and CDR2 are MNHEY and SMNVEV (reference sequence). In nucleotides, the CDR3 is TGTGCCAGCAGTCATCAGGGGCGAGAGACCCAGTACTTC. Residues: CASSHQGRETQYF.

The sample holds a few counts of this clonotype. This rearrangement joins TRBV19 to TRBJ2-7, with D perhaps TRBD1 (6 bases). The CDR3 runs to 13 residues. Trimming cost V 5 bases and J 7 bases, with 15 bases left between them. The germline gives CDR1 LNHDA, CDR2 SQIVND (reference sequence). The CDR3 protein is CASSSQGFYEQYF. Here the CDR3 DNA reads TGTGCCAGTAGTTCACAGGGCTTTTATGAGCAGTACTTC.

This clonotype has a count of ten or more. This CDR3 reads CASSLTPLVGGAGELFF. CDR3 nucleotides: TGTGCCAGCAGCTTGACCCCCCTCGTGGGAGGGGCGGGGGAGCTGTTTTTT. The chain recombines TRBV9 with TRBJ2-2, with 7 bases fitting TRBD2. V trimming: 4 bases; J trimming: 8 bases; junction bases outside the gene matches: 17. Germline assignment: CDR1 SGDLS and CDR2 YYNGEE. The CDR3 runs to 17 residues.

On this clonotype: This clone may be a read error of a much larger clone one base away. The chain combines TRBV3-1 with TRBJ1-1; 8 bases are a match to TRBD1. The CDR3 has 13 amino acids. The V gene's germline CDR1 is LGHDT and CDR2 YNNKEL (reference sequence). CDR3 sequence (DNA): TGTGCCAGCGGCCAACGGACAGGGCGGGGAGCTTTCTTT. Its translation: CASGQRTGRGAFF.

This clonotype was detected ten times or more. CDR3 loop: CASSLVTVNTEAFF. The CDR3 DNA is TGTGCCAGCAGCTTAGTAACGGTGAACACTGAAGCTTTCTTT. The J gene is TRBJ1-1, the V gene TRBV7-2, with D uncertain. Germline loops: CDR1 SGHTA, CDR2 FQGNSA. This CDR3 has 14 amino acids. Trimming removed 1 base at V and 0 bases at J, with 6 bases between.

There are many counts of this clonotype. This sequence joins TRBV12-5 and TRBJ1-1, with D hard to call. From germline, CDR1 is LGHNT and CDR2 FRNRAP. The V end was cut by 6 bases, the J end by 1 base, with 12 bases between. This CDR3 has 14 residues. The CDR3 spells CASGELRGNTEAFF. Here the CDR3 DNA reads TGTGCTAGTGGGGAATTGCGGGGGAACACTGAAGCTTTCTTT.

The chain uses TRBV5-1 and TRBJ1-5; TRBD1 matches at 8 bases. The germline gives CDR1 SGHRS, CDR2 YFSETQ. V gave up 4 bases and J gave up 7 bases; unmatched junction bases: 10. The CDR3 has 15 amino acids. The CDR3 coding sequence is TGCGCCAGCAGCCTGGGGACAGGAACGGGGCAGCCCCAGCATTTT. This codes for CASSLGTGTGQPQHF.

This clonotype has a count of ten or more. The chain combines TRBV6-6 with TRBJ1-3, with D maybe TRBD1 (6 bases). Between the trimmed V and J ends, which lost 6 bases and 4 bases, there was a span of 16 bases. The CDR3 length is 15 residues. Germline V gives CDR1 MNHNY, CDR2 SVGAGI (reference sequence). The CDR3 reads CASRATTGSGNTIYF. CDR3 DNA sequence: TGTGCCAGCAGGGCCACCACAGGGTCGGGAAACACCATATATTTT.

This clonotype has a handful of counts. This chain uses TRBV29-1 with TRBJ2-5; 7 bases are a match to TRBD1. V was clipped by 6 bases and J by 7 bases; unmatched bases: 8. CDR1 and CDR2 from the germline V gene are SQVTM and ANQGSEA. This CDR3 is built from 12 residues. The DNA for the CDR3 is TGCAGCGTCGGTGACAGGGTAGGGACCCAGTACTTC. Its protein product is CSVGDRVGTQYF.

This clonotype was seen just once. The DNA of the CDR3 is TGTGCCATCAGTGAGTCCCCGGCTGGAAACACCTTC. The encoded protein is CAISESPAGNTF. The chain links TRBV10-3 to TRBJ1-2; D is unclear. V gave up 0 bases and J gave up 12 bases, with 11 bases separating them. The germline V gene encodes CDR1 ENHRY and CDR2 SYGVKD. CDR3 length equals 12 residues.

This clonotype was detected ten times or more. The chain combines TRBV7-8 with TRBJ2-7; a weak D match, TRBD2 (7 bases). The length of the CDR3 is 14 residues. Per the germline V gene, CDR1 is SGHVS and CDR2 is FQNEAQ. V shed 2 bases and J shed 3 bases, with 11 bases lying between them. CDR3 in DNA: TGTGCCAGCAGCTTACAGGGAGGGGGCTACGAGCAGTACTTC. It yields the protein CASSLQGGGYEQYF.

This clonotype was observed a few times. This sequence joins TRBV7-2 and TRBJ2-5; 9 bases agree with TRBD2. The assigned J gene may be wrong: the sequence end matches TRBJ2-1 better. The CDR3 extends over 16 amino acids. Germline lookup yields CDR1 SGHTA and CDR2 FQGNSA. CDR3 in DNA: TGTGCCAGCAGCTTAGCGCTCAGCGGGAGGAGCGGTGAGCAGTTCTTC. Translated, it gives CASSLALSGRSGEQFF.

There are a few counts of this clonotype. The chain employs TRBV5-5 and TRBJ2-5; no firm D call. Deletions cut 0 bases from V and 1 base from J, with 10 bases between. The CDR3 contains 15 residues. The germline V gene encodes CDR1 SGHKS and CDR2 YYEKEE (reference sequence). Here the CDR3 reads CASSLVGNSQETQYF. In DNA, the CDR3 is TGTGCCAGCAGCTTGGTTGGAAACAGCCAAGAGACCCAGTACTTC.

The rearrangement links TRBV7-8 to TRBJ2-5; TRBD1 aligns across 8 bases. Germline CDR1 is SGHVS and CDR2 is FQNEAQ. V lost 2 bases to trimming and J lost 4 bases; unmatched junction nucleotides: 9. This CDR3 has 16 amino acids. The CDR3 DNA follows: TGTGCCAGCAGCTTACTATGGACAGGGACTCTAGAGACCCAGTACTTC. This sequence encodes CASSLLWTGTLETQYF.

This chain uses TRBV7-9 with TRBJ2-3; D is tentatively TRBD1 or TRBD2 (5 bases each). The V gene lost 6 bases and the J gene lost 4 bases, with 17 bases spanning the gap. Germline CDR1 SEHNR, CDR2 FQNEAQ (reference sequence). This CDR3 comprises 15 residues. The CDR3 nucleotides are TGTGCCAGCAGTTATCCCTCTGAGGGGCCAGATACGCAGTATTTT. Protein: CASSYPSEGPDTQYF.

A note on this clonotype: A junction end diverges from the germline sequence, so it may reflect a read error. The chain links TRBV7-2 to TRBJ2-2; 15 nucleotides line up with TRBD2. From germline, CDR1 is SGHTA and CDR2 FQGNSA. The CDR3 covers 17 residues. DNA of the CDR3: TGTGCCAGCAGCGGATGGACTAGCGGGAGGGCCTATCGTGAGCAGTTCTTT. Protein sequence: CASSGWTSGRAYREQFF.

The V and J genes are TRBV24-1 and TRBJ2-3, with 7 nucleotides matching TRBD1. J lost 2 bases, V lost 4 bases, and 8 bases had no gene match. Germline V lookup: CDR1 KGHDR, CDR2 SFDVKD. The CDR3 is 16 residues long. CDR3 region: CATSDLGQENTDTQYF. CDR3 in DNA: TGTGCCACCAGTGACCTCGGACAGGAGAACACAGATACGCAGTATTTT.

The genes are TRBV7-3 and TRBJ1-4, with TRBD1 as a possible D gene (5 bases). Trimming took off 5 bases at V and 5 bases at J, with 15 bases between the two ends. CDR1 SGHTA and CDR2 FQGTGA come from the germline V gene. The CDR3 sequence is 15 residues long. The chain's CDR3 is CASSPGGRVNEKLFF. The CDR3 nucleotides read TGTGCCAGCAGCCCGGGGGGGAGGGTCAATGAAAAACTGTTTTTT. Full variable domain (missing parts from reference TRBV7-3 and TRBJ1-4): GAGVSQTPSNKVTEKGKYVELRCDPISGHTALYWYRQSLGQGPEFLIYFQGTGAADDSGLPNDRFFAVRPEGSVSTLKIQRTERGDSAVYLCASSPGGRVNEKLFFGSGTQLSVL.

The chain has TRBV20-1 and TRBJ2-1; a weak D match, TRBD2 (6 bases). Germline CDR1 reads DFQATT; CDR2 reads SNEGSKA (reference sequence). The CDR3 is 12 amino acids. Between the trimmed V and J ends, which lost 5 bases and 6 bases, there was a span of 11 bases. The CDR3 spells CSALRESNEQFF. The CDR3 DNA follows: TGCAGTGCTCTCCGGGAGAGCAATGAGCAGTTCTTC.

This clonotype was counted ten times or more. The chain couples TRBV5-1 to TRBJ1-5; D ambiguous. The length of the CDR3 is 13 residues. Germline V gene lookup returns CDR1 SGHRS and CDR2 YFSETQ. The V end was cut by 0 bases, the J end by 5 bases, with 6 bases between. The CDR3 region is CASSLDPDQPQHF. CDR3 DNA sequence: TGCGCCAGCAGCTTGGACCCAGATCAGCCCCAGCATTTT.

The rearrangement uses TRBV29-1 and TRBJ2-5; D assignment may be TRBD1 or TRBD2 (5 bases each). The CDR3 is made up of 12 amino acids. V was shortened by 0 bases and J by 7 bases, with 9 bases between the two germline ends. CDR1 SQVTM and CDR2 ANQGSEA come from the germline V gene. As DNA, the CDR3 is TGCAGCGTTGAAGATGGGACCGGGACCCAGTACTTC. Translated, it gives CSVEDGTGTQYF.

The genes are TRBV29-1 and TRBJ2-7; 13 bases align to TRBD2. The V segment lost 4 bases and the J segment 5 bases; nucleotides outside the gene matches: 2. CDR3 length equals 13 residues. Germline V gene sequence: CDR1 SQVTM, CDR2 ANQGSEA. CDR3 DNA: TGCAGCGTTGGGACTAGCGGGAGTAACGAGCAGTACTTC. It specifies CSVGTSGSNEQYF.